This T cell receptor beta chain was captured in a study of radiotherapy plus CTLA-4 blockade in lung cancer. Study-level information: Among all patients, more than 15% showed objective responses, while roughly 34% had disease control.

V shed 4 bases and J 3 bases; nucleotides not matched to a gene: 3. Germline assignment: CDR1 SGHDT and CDR2 YYEEEE. The CDR3 loop spans 15 amino acids. CTLA-4 blockade using ipilimumab, together with focal radiation, was received by patients with chemo-refractory metastatic non-small-cell lung cancer. This clone has only a few counts. The antigen remains unidentified. Regarding the study as a whole: Dynamics of early blood T cell clones, together with interferon-beta, were reportedly the best predictors of response. The study found tumor-derived TCR clones expanded in blood after radiotherapy plus ipilimumab.

The repertoire was sequenced with immunoSEQ multiplex PCR; TCRdb's copy has only in-frame clones and lacks some. The sample contains roughly 120,000 clones, approximately 84% of which appear only once. This receptor was obtained from a human donor with non-small cell lung cancer who had a partial response to radiotherapy plus ipilimumab. The sample in question was peripheral blood, obtained from a patient treated with radiotherapy plus ipilimumab. The rearrangement links TRBV5-6 to TRBJ1-5; 11 bases align to TRBD1. This chain's CDR3 is CASSRGQGVNQPQHF. The CDR3 DNA reads TGTGCCAGCAGCCGGGGACAGGGGGTCAATCAGCCCCAGCATTTT.